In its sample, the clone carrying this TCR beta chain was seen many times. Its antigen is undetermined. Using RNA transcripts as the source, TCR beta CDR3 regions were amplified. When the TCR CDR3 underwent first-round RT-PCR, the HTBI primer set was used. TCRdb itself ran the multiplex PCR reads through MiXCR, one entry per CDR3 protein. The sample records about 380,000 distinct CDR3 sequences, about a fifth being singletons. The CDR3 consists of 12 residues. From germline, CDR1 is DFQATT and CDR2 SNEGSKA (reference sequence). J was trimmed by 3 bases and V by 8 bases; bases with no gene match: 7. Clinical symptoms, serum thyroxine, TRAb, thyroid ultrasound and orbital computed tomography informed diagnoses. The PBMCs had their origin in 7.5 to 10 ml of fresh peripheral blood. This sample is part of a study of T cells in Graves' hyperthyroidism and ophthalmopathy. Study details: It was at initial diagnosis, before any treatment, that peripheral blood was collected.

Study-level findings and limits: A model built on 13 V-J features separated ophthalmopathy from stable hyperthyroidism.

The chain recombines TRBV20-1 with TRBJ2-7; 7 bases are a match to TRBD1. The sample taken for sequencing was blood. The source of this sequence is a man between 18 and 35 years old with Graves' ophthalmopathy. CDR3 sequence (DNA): TGCAGTCTCGGGACAGAGAGCTACGAGCAGTACTTC. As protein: CSLGTESYEQYF.